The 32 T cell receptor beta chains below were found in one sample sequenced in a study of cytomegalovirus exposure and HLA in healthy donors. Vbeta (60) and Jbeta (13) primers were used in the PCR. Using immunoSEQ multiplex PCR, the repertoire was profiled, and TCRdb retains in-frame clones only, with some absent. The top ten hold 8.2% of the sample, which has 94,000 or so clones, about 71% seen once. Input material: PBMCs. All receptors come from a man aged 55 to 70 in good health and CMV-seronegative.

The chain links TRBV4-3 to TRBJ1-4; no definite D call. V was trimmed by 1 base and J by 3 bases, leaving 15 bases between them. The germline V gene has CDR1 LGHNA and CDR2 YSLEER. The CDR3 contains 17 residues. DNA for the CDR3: TGCGCCAGCAGCCAAGCCCTCCGGTCCGGGGCTAATGAAAAACTGTTTTTT. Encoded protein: CASSQALRSGANEKLFF.

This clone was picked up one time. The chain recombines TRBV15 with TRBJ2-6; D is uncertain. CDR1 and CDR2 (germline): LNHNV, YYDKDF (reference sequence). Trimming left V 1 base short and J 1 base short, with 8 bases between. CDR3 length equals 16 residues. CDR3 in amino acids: CATSRGPRSGANVLTF. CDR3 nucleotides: TGTGCCACCAGCAGAGGCCCTCGGTCTGGGGCCAACGTCCTGACTTTC. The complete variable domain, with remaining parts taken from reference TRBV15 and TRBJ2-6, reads DAMVIQNPRYQVTQFGKPVTLSCSQTLNHNVMYWYQQKSSQAPKLLFHYYDKDFNNEADTPDNFQSRRPNTSFCFLDIRSPGLGDTAMYLCATSRGPRSGANVLTFGAGSRLTVL.

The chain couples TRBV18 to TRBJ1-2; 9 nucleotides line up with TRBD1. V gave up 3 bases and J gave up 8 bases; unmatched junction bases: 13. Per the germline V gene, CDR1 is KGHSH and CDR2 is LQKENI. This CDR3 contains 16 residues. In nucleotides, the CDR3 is TGTGCCAGCTCACCTCAGGCCCAGGACAGGGGTAAGGGCTACACCTTC. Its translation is CASSPQAQDRGKGYTF.

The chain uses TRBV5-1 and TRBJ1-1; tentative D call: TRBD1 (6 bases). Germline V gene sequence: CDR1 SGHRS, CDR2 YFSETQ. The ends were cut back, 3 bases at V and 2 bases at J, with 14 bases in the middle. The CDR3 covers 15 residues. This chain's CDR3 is CASSSGQLKNTEAFF. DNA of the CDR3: TGCGCCAGCAGCTCCGGACAGCTTAAAAACACTGAAGCTTTCTTT.

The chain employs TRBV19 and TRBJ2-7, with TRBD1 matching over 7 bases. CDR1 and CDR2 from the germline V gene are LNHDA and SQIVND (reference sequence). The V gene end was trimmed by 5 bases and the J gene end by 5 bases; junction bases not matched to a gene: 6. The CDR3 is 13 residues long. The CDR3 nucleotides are TGTGCCAGTAGTCCCGACAGGGACCACGAGCAGTACTTC. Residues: CASSPDRDHEQYF.

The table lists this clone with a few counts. The CDR3 bases are TGTGCCAGCAGCGTAACGGGGTTAACTGGAAACACCATATATTTT. This sequence encodes CASSVTGLTGNTIYF. J is TRBJ1-3 and V is TRBV9; D remains ambiguous. V was cut by 1 base and J by 2 bases, with 10 bases left in between. Germline CDR1 is SGDLS and CDR2 is YYNGEE. The CDR3 length is 15 residues.

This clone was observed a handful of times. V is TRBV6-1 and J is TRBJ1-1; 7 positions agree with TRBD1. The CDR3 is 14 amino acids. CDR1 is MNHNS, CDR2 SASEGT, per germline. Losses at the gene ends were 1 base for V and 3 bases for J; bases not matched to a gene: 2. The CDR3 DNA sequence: TGTGCCAGCAGTGAAGTGGGACAGTACACTGAAGCTTTCTTT. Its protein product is CASSEVGQYTEAFF.

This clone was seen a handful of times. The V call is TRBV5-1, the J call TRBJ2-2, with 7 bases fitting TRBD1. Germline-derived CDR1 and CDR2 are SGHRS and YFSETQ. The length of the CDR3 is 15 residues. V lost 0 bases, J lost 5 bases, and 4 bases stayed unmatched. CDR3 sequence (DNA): TGCGCCAGCAGCTTGGTTGGGACAGCTACCGGGGAGCTGTTTTTT. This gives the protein CASSLVGTATGELFF.

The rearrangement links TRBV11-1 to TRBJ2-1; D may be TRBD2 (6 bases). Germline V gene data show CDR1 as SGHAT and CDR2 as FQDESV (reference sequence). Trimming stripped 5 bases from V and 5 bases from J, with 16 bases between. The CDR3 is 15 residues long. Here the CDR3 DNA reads TGTGCCAGCAGCCAATACCGGGACTCAAACAATGAGCAGTTCTTC. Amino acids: CASSQYRDSNNEQFF.

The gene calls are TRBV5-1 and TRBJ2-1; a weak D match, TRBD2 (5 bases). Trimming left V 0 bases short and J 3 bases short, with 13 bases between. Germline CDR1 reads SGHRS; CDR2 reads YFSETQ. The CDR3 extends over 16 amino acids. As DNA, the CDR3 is TGCGCCAGCAGCTTGGCTATGGGAGCTGGCTACAATGAGCAGTTCTTC. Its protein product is CASSLAMGAGYNEQFF. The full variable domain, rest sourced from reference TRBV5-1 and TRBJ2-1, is KAGVTQTPRYLIKTRGQQVTLSCSPISGHRSVSWYQQTPGQGLQFLFEYFSETQRNKGNFPGRFSGRQFSNSRSEMNVSTLELGDSALYLCASSLAMGAGYNEQFFGPGTRLTVL.

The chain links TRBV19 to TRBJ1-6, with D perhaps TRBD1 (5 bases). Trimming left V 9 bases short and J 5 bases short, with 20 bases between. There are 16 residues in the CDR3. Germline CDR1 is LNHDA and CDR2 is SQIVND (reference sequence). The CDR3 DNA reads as TGTGCCAGCACCATGCGACCAGGGTACGATAATTCACCCCTCCACTTT. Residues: CASTMRPGYDNSPLHF.

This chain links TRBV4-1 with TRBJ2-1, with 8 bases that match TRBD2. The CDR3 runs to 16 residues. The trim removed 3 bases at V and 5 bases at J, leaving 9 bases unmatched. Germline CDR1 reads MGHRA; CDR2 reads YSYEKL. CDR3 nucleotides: TGCGCCAGCAGCCAGGATCCGGGACTAGTGGACAATGAGCAGTTCTTC. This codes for CASSQDPGLVDNEQFF.

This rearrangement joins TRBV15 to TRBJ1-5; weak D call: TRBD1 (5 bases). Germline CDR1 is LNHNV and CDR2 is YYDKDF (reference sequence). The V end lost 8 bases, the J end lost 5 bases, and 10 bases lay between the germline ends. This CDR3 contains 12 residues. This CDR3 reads CATRRGDQPQHF. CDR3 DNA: TGTGCCACCCGAAGGGGTGATCAGCCCCAGCATTTT.

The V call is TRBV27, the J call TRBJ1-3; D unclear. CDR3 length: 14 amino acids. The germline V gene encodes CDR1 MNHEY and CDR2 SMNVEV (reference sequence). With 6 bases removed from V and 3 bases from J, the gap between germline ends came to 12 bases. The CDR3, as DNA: TGTGCCAGCAGCTCAGTCTCCGTTGGAAACACCATATATTTT. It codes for CASSSVSVGNTIYF.

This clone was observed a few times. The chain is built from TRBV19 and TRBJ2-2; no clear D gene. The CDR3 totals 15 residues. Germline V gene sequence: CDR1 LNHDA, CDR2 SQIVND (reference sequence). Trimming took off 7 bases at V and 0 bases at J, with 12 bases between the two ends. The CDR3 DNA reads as TGTGCCAGTACTCCTGACGGAGCGAACACCGGGGAGCTGTTTTTT. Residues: CASTPDGANTGELFF.

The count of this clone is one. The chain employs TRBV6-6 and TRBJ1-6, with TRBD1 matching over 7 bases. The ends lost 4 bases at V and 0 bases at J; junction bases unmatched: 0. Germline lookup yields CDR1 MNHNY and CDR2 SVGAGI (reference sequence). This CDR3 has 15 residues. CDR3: CASSWDSSYNSPLHF. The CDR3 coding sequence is TGTGCCAGCAGTTGGGACAGCTCCTATAATTCACCCCTCCACTTT.

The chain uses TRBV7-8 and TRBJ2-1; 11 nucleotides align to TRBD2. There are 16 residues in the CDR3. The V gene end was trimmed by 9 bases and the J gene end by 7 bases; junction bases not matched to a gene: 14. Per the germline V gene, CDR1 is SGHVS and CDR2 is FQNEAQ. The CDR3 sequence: CASKIGLAGPLNEQFF. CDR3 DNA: TGTGCCAGTAAAATAGGACTAGCGGGTCCTTTGAATGAGCAGTTCTTC.

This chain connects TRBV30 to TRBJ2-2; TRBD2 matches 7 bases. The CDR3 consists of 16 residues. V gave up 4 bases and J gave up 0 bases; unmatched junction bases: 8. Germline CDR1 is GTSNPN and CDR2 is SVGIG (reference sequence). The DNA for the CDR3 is TGTGCCTGGACCACACTCGGGGGGTCGAACACCGGGGAGCTGTTTTTT. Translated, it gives CAWTTLGGSNTGELFF.

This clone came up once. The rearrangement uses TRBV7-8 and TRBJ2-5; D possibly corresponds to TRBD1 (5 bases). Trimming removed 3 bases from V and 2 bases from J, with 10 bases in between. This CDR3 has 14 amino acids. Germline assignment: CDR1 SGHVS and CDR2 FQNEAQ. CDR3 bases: TGTGCCAGCAGCTTTGGACGGACACAAGAGACCCAGTACTTC. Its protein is CASSFGRTQETQYF.

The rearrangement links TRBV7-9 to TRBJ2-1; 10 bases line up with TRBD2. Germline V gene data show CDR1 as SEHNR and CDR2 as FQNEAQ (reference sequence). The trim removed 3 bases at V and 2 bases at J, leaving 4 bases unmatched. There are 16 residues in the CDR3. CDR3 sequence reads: CASSFRTSGTYNEQFF. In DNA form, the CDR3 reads TGTGCCAGCAGCTTTAGGACTAGCGGTACCTACAATGAGCAGTTCTTC. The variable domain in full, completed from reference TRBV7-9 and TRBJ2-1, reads DTGVSQNPRHKITKRGQNVTFRCDPISEHNRLYWYRQTLGQGPEFLTYFQNEAQLEKSRLLSDRFSAERPKGSFSTLEIQRTEQGDSAMYLCASSFRTSGTYNEQFFGPGTRLTVL.

CDR3 coding DNA: TGTGCCAGCAGCTTGGGTACAGGTAAAGGCTGGGAGACCCAGTACTTC. Translation: CASSLGTGKGWETQYF. The V gene is TRBV5-4, the J gene TRBJ2-5; TRBD1 is a possible D gene (5 bases). Trimming pared 0 bases from V and 5 bases from J, leaving 17 bases between. CDR3 length: 16 residues. CDR1 is SGHNT and CDR2 is YYREEE in the germline V gene (reference sequence). The full variable domain, rest sourced from reference TRBV5-4 and TRBJ2-5, is ETGVTQSPTHLIKTRGQQVTLRCSSQSGHNTVSWYQQALGQGPQFIFQYYREEENGRGNFPPRFSGLQFPNYSSELNVNALELDDSALYLCASSLGTGKGWETQYFGPGTRLLVL.

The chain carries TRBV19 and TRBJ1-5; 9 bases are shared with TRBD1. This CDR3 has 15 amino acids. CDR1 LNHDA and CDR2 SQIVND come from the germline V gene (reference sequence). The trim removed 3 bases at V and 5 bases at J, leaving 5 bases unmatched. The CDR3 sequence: CASSMSGQGYQPQHF. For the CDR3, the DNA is TGTGCCAGTAGTATGTCGGGACAGGGTTATCAGCCCCAGCATTTT.

CDR3 region: CASIRGLGFEFF. The CDR3 DNA sequence: TGTGCCAGCATTCGGGGGTTAGGATTTGAGTTCTTC. V is TRBV2 and J is TRBJ2-1; a weak D match, TRBD2 (6 bases). This CDR3 spans 12 amino acids. Germline lookup yields CDR1 SNHLY and CDR2 FYNNEI. Between the trimmed V and J ends, which lost 7 bases and 14 bases, there was a span of 18 bases.

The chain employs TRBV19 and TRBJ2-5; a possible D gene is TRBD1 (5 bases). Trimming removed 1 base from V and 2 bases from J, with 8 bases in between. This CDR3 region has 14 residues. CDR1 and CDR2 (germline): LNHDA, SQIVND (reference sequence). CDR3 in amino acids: CASSIGQGQETQYF. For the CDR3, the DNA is TGTGCCAGTAGTATAGGTCAGGGACAAGAGACCCAGTACTTC.

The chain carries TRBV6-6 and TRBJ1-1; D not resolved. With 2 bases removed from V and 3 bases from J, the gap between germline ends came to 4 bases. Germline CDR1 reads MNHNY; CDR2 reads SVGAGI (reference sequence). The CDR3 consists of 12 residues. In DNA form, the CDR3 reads TGTGCCAGCAGTTACCAGGACACTGAAGCTTTCTTT. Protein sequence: CASSYQDTEAFF.

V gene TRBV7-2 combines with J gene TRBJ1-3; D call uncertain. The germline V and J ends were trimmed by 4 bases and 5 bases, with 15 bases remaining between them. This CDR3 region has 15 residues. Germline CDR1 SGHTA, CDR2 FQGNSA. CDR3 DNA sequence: TGTGCCAGCAGCTCCGAGGTTGGGTTTCGAAACACCATATATTTT. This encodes CASSSEVGFRNTIYF. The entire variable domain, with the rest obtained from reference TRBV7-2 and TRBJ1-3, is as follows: GAGVSQSPSNKVTEKGKDVELRCDPISGHTALYWYRQSLGQGLEFLIYFQGNSAPDKSGLPSDRFSAERTGGSVSTLTIQRTQQEDSAVYLCASSSEVGFRNTIYFGEGSWLTVV.

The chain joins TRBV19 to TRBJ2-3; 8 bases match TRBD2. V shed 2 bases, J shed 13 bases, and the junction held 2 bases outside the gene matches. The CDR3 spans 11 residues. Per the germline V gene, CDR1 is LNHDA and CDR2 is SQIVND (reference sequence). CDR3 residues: CASSISGSEYF. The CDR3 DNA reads TGTGCCAGTAGTATAAGCGGGAGTGAGTATTTT.

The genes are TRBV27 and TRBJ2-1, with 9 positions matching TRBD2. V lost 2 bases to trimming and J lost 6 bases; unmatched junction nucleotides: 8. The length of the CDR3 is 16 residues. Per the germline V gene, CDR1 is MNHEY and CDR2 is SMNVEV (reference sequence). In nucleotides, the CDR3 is TGTGCCAGCAGTTTAATCGGCGGGGGGGCCGGCAATGAGCAGTTCTTC. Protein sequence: CASSLIGGGAGNEQFF.

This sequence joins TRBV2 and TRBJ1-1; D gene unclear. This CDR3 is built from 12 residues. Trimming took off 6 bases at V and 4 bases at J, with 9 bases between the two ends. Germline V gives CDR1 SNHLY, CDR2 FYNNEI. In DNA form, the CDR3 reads TGTGCCAGCAGCGTCGCCGGCACTGAAGCTTTCTTT. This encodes CASSVAGTEAFF. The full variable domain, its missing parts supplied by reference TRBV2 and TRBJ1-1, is EPEVTQTPSHQVTQMGQEVILRCVPISNHLYFYWYRQILGQKVEFLVSFYNNEISEKSEIFDDQFSVERPDGSNFTLKIRSTKLEDSAMYFCASSVAGTEAFFGQGTRLTVV.

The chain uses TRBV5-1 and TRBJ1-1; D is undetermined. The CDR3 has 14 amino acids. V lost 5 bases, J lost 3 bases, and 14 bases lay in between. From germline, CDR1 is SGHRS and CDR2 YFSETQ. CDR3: CASRNIVSDTEAFF. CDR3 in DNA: TGCGCCAGCAGAAATATAGTGTCGGACACTGAAGCTTTCTTT.

In DNA form, the CDR3 reads TGTGCCAGCAGTTACGGGGGAGGCTGGGACGAGCAGTACTTC. Translating gives CASSYGGGWDEQYF. The chain links TRBV6-6 to TRBJ2-7; D is perhaps TRBD2 (6 bases). The CDR3 consists of 14 residues. Germline assignment: CDR1 MNHNY and CDR2 SVGAGI (reference sequence). V was clipped by 2 bases and J by 5 bases, with 13 bases between them.

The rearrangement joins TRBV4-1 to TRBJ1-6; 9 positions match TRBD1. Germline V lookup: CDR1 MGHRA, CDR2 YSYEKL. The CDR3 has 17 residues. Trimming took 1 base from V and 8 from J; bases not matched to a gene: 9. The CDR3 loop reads CASSQGIGQGYDSPLHF. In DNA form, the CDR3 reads TGCGCCAGCAGCCAAGGGATCGGACAGGGGTATGATTCACCCCTCCACTTT.